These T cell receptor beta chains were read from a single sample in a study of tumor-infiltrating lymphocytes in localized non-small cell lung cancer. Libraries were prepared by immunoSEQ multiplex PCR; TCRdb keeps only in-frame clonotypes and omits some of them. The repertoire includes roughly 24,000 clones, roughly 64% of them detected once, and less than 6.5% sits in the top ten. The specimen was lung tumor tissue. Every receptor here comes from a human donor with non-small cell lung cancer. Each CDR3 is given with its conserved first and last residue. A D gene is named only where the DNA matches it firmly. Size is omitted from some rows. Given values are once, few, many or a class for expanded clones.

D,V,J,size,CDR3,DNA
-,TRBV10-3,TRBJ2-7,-,CAISGGSAGLYEQYF,TGTGCCATCAGTGGGGGGTCGGCGGGATTGTACGAGCAGTACTTC
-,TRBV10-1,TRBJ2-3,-,CASSPARDTQYF,TGCGCCAGCAGCCCGGCCCGGGATACGCAGTATTTT
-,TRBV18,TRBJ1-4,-,CASSGGNEKLFF,TGTGCCAGCTCAGGGGGTAATGAAAAACTGTTTTTT
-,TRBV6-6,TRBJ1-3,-,CASSPAIRNTIYF,TGTGCCAGCAGCCCGGCGATCAGAAACACCATATATTTT
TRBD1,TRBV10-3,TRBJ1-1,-,CAISQTGRDTEAFF,TGTGCCATCAGCCAGACAGGGAGGGACACTGAAGCTTTCTTT
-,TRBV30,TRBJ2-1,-,CAWSVGLEAPEQFF,TGTGCCTGGAGTGTAGGACTGGAGGCTCCTGAGCAGTTCTTC
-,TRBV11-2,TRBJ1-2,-,CASSAFLLSGAGGYTF,TGTGCCAGCAGCGCCTTCCTCCTATCCGGGGCCGGTGGCTACACCTTC
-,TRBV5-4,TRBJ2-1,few,CASSLATGYNEQFF,TGTGCCAGCAGCTTGGCTACGGGATACAATGAGCAGTTCTTC
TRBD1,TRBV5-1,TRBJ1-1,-,CASSADRGPAFF,TGCGCCAGCAGCGCGGACAGGGGGCCGGCTTTCTTT
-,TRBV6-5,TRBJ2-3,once,CASSYSRSSTDTQYF,TGTGCCAGCAGTTACTCGCGGAGTAGCACAGATACGCAGTATTTT
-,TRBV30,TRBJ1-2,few,CAWSVTAYGYTF,TGTGCCTGGAGTGTTACGGCCTATGGCTACACCTTC
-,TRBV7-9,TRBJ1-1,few,CASTLRYNTEAFF,TGTGCCAGCACCCTCAGGTACAACACTGAAGCTTTCTTT
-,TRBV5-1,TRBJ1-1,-,CASSNGQMNTEAFF,TGCGCCAGCAGCAACGGACAGATGAACACTGAAGCTTTCTTT
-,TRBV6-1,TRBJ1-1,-,CASSARTQNTEAFF,TGTGCCAGCAGCGCCAGGACGCAGAACACTGAAGCTTTCTTT
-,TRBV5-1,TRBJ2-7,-,CASSLSPSGQGNYEQYF,TGCGCCAGCAGCTTGTCTCCGTCCGGGCAGGGAAACTACGAGCAGTACTTC
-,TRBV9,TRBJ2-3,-,CASSVDRTDTQYF,TGTGCCAGCAGCGTAGACCGCACAGATACGCAGTATTTT
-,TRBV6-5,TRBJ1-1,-,CASRFYLQGNTEAFF,TGTGCCAGCAGATTCTATCTCCAGGGGAACACTGAAGCTTTCTTT
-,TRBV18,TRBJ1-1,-,CASSPQLNTEAFF,TGTGCCAGCTCCCCACAGTTGAACACTGAAGCTTTCTTT
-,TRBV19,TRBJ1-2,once,CASTPEVLRGREGYTF,TGTGCCAGTACCCCCGAAGTCCTTCGGGGGAGAGAAGGCTACACCTTC
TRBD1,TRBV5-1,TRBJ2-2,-,CASSPDATGGTGELFF,TGCGCCAGCAGCCCAGACGCCACAGGGGGAACCGGGGAGCTGTTTTTT
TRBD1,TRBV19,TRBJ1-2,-,CASSIWRDRLYGYTF,TGTGCCAGTAGTATATGGCGGGACAGATTATATGGCTACACCTTC
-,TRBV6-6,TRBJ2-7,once,CASSYSISRGADEQYF,TGTGCCAGCAGTTACTCGATATCCAGGGGGGCGGACGAGCAGTACTTC
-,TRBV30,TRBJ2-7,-,CAWSPSNRLYEQYF,TGTGCCTGGAGCCCTTCCAATAGGCTCTACGAGCAGTACTTC
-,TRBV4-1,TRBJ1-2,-,CASSQETASFSGYTF,TGCGCCAGCAGCCAAGAGACGGCTAGTTTTAGCGGCTACACCTTC
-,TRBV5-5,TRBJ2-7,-,CASSLVAGGISYEQYF,TGTGCCAGCAGCTTGGTTGCAGGAGGAATCTCCTACGAGCAGTACTTC
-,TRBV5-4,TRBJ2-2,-,CASSLAYGSGTGELFF,TGTGCCAGCAGCTTGGCCTACGGGAGTGGCACCGGGGAGCTGTTTTTT
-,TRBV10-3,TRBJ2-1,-,CAISGDDNEQFF,TGTGCCATCAGTGGGGACGACAATGAGCAGTTCTTC
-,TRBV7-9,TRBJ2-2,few,CASSFETGELFF,TGTGCCAGCAGCTTTGAAACCGGGGAGCTGTTTTTT
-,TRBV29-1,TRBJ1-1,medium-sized,CSVDWGTEAFF,TGCAGCGTTGATTGGGGGACTGAAGCTTTCTTT
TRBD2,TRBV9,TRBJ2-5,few,CASSAAGEGTQYF,TGTGCCAGCAGCGCCGCGGGAGAGGGGACCCAGTACTTC
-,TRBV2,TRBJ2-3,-,CASNWAVGSPTDTQYF,TGTGCCAGCAATTGGGCCGTAGGTAGTCCCACAGATACGCAGTATTTT
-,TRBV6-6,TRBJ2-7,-,CASSYSGAYEQYF,TGTGCCAGCAGTTATAGTGGAGCCTACGAGCAGTACTTC
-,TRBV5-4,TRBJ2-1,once,CASSKGGEQFF,TGTGCCAGCAGCAAGGGAGGTGAGCAGTTCTTC
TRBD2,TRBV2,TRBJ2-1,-,CASRPPGGLVYEQFF,TGTGCCAGCCGACCCCCGGGAGGGCTAGTCTATGAGCAGTTCTTC
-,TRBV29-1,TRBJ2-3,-,CSVVSRDTDTQYF,TGCAGCGTTGTATCCCGGGACACAGATACGCAGTATTTT
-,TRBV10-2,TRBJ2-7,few,CASRRQGSVYEQYF,TGCGCCAGCAGGAGGCAGGGAAGCGTCTACGAGCAGTACTTC
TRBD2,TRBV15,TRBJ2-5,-,CATSSGGMPGKTQYF,TGTGCCACCAGCTCGGGAGGGATGCCTGGGAAGACCCAGTACTTC
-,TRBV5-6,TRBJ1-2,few,CASSLADSRGGYTF,TGTGCCAGCAGCTTGGCCGACTCTCGAGGAGGCTACACCTTC
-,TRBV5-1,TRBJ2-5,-,CASRLTAAQETQYF,TGCGCCAGCAGACTTACAGCGGCCCAAGAGACCCAGTACTTC
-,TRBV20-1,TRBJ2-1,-,CSALGNEQFF,TGCAGTGCTCTGGGCAATGAGCAGTTCTTC
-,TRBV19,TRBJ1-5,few,CASSMRVTATSNQPQHF,TGTGCCAGTAGTATGAGGGTTACGGCTACTAGCAATCAGCCCCAGCATTTT
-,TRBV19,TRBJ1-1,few,CASSGGGRRGTEAFF,TGTGCCAGTAGTGGGGGGGGACGCCGGGGCACTGAAGCTTTCTTT
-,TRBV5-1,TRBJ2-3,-,CASSPQSSSDTQYF,TGCGCCAGCAGCCCGCAATCATCGTCAGATACGCAGTATTTT
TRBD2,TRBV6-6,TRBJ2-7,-,CASSGLAGGLPYEQYF,TGTGCCAGCAGTGGACTAGCGGGAGGCCTCCCCTACGAGCAGTACTTC
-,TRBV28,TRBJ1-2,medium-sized,CASSSGGAAGYTF,TGTGCCAGCTCCTCGGGGGGGGCGGCTGGCTACACCTTC
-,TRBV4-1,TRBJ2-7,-,CASSQLLRGEQYF,TGCGCCAGCAGCCAACTCCTAAGGGGGGAGCAGTACTTC
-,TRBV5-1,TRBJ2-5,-,CASSPRDSVQETQYF,TGCGCCAGCAGCCCTCGGGACTCCGTCCAAGAGACCCAGTACTTC
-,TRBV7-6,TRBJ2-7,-,CASSSTARSYEQYF,TGTGCCAGCAGCTCAACAGCGCGCTCCTACGAGCAGTACTTC
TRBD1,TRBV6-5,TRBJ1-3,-,CASRTGGNTIYF,TGTGCCAGCAGGACAGGGGGAAACACCATATATTTT
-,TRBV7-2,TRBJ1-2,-,CASSPGILYGYTF,TGTGCCAGCAGCCCAGGGATCCTCTATGGCTACACCTTC
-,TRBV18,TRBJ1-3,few,CASSSNPLSGNTIYF,TGTGCCAGCTCATCGAATCCACTCTCTGGAAACACCATATATTTT